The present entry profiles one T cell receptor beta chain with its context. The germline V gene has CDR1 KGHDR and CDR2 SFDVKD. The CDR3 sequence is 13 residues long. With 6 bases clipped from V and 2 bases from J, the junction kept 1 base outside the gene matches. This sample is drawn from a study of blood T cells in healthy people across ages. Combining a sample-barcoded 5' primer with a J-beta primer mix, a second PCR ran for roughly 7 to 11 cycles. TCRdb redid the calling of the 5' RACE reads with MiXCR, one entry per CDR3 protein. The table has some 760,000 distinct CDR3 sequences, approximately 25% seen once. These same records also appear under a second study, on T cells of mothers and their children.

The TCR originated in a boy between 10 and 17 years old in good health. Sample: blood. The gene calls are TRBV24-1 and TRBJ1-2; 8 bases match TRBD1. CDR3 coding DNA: TGTGCCACCAGTCGACAGGGGAACTATGGCTACACCTTC. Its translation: CATSRQGNYGYTF.